This T cell receptor (beta chain) is drawn from a study of T cell responses to AZD1222 COVID-19 vaccine. Study information: Second-dose intervals of approximately 4 or approximately 12 weeks were pooled. Regarding the study as a whole: All repertoire sampling was performed exclusively after the peak T cell response. At baseline, just a handful of AZD1222 recipients tested seropositive. Spike was spanned by vaccine-associated CD4 TCRs, with dominance at 160-218 and 743-854.

Losses at the gene ends were 5 bases for V and 5 bases for J; bases not matched to a gene: 5. Germline-derived CDR1 and CDR2 are SEHNR and FQNEAQ (reference sequence). This CDR3 comprises 15 residues. Clones were sequenced by immunoSEQ multiplex PCR, and TCRdb holds only the in-frame ones, with some missing. The data contain 130,000 to 150,000 clones, approximately 90% of them singletons. As regards this clone: Its antigen is unidentified.

The clonotype was recovered from an adult in good health. The input for sequencing was peripheral blood, taken on day 0 of AZD1222 vaccination. This rearrangement joins TRBV7-9 to TRBJ2-5; 13 bases are a match to TRBD2. CDR3 amino acids: CASSPRTSGSETQYF. The CDR3 DNA reads as TGTGCCAGCAGCCCAAGGACTAGCGGGAGTGAGACCCAGTACTTC.